Each of the 24 T cell receptor beta chains below was sequenced from the same sample in a study of blood T cell repertoires in COVID-19. The method was immunoSEQ multiplex PCR; TCRdb's version includes in-frame clones alone and lacks a portion of them. The sample lists 120,000 or so clones; 85% to 90% were seen once. Input material: peripheral blood. The receptors here all came from a woman aged 45-59 years with active or convalescent COVID-19.

The chain couples TRBV20-1 to TRBJ1-4; D uncertain. From germline, CDR1 is DFQATT and CDR2 SNEGSKA (reference sequence). The V end was cut by 6 bases, the J end by 8 bases, with 10 bases between. The CDR3 totals 11 residues. The CDR3 DNA reads as TGCAGTGCGAGGAACCTAGAAAAACTGTTTTTT. It specifies CSARNLEKLFF.

V and J are TRBV7-8 and TRBJ1-4, with TRBD1 matching over 10 bases. V lost 6 bases, J lost 8 bases, and 9 bases stayed unmatched. The length of the CDR3 is 15 residues. Germline CDR1 SGHVS, CDR2 FQNEAQ. CDR3 amino acids: CASRTRTGGGEKLFF. Here the CDR3 DNA reads TGTGCCAGCAGAACTAGGACAGGGGGAGGAGAAAAACTGTTTTTT.

The V gene is TRBV2, the J gene TRBJ2-7, with D perhaps matching TRBD2 (5 bases). The CDR3 is made up of 14 amino acids. Germline lookup yields CDR1 SNHLY and CDR2 FYNNEI. The V end was cut by 4 bases, the J end by 0 bases, with 10 bases between. As DNA, the CDR3 is TGTGCCAGCAGTGTTGGAGGCAGCTCCTACGAGCAGTACTTC. This gives the protein CASSVGGSSYEQYF.

This rearrangement joins TRBV21-1 to TRBJ2-5; the table's D gene call, TRBD1, was not cross checked with the DNA. TRBV21-1 counts as a pseudogene. The CDR3 has 16 residues. CDR3 protein: CASIPLDNSPAETQYF. CDR3 sequence (DNA): TGTGCCAGCATCCCTCTGGACAATTCCCCGGCGGAGACCCAGTACTTC.

A single count supports this clone. The genes are TRBV12-3 or TRBV12-4 and TRBJ2-7, with 7 bases aligning to TRBD1. V lost 6 bases and J lost 6; bases outside the gene matches: 5. The CDR3 loop spans 12 amino acids. CDR3 region: CASSTSGGEQYF. The DNA for the CDR3 is TGTGCCAGCAGCACTTCAGGGGGCGAGCAGTACTTC.

V is TRBV19 and J is TRBJ1-1; 9 nucleotides agree with TRBD1. This CDR3 comprises 14 residues. Germline V gives CDR1 LNHDA, CDR2 SQIVND (reference sequence). V lost 4 bases and J lost 4; bases outside the gene matches: 4. The CDR3 DNA is TGTGCCAGTAGTAGGGGACAGGGTCCCACTGAAGCTTTCTTT. Protein sequence: CASSRGQGPTEAFF.

J is TRBJ2-5 and V is TRBV18; weak D call: TRBD1 (6 bases). Germline V lookup: CDR1 KGHSH, CDR2 LQKENI. With 1 base removed from V and 2 bases from J, the gap between germline ends came to 11 bases. The CDR3 runs to 15 residues. DNA of the CDR3: TGTGCCAGCTCACCACGACAGGCGGATCAAGAGACCCAGTACTTC. Translating gives CASSPRQADQETQYF.

The rearrangement uses TRBV7-9 and TRBJ2-3, with TRBD2 matching over 13 bases. Germline CDR1 and CDR2: SEHNR and FQNEAQ (reference sequence). Unmatched junction bases numbered 6, after V lost 5 bases and J lost 4 bases. This CDR3 contains 16 residues. CDR3 DNA sequence: TGTGCCAGCAGCCCCTGGACTAGCGGGGGCCCAGATACGCAGTATTTT. This translates into CASSPWTSGGPDTQYF.

V and J are TRBV30 and TRBJ1-6; D remains unclear. Trimming cost V 0 bases and J 8 bases, with 17 bases left between them. The CDR3 contains 16 residues. Per the germline V gene, CDR1 is GTSNPN and CDR2 is SVGIG (reference sequence). The CDR3: CAWSVPRGRWDSPLHF. The CDR3 DNA reads as TGTGCCTGGAGTGTACCCCGAGGGAGGTGGGATTCACCCCTCCACTTT.

The gene calls are TRBV9 and TRBJ2-1; 9 bases are shared with TRBD2. Germline V gene sequence: CDR1 SGDLS, CDR2 YYNGEE. V shed 3 bases, J shed 8 bases, and the junction held 9 bases outside the gene matches. The CDR3 has 15 amino acids. Written as DNA, the CDR3 is TGTGCCAGCAGCGGAGTAGCGGGAGCTCGGTATGAGCAGTTCTTC. Its translation: CASSGVAGARYEQFF.

The chain is built from TRBV7-8 and TRBJ1-6; a weak D match, TRBD1 (6 bases). Germline V gene sequence: CDR1 SGHVS, CDR2 FQNEAQ. Trimming took 6 bases from V and 6 from J, leaving 9 bases between them. The CDR3 loop spans 13 amino acids. The CDR3 loop is CASRQGTNSPLHF. The CDR3 DNA is TGTGCCAGCAGACAGGGAACTAATTCACCCCTCCACTTT. The whole variable domain, remainder taken from reference TRBV7-8 and TRBJ1-6, is GAGVSQSPRYKVAKRGQDVALRCDPISGHVSLFWYQQALGQGPEFLTYFQNEAQLDKSGLPSDRFFAERPEGSVSTLKIQRTQQEDSAVYLCASRQGTNSPLHFGNGTRLTVT.

The rearrangement uses TRBV9 and TRBJ2-6; perhaps TRBD1 as D (5 bases). The V end lost 0 bases, the J end lost 4 bases, and 8 bases lay between the germline ends. This CDR3 comprises 15 residues. Germline CDR1 is SGDLS and CDR2 is YYNGEE. This CDR3 reads CASSVGGSGANVLTF. The CDR3 region has the DNA TGTGCCAGCAGCGTAGGGGGCTCGGGGGCCAACGTCCTGACTTTC.

J is TRBJ2-7 and V is TRBV4-2, with D uncertain. This CDR3 region has 14 residues. Trimming took 0 bases from V and 3 from J, leaving 9 bases between them. The germline gives CDR1 LGHNA, CDR2 YNFKEQ. The CDR3 bases are TGTGCCAGCAGCCAAGATCTAGTAGTCTACGAGCAGTACTTC. Translating it yields CASSQDLVVYEQYF.

The CDR3 protein is CASSLTWYNSPLHF. In DNA form, the CDR3 reads TGTGCCAGCAGCTTGACATGGTATAATTCACCCCTCCACTTT. The chain is built from TRBV5-6 and TRBJ1-6, with D hard to call. The length of the CDR3 is 14 residues. The V and J ends lost 1 base and 4 bases respectively, with 6 bases between them. The germline V gene has CDR1 SGHDT and CDR2 YYEEEE.

The rearrangement uses TRBV7-9 and TRBJ2-2; tentative D call: TRBD1 (5 bases). Per germline, CDR1 SEHNR and CDR2 FQNEAQ (reference sequence). V was clipped by 1 base and J by 4 bases, with 10 bases between them. This CDR3 is 15 amino acids long. In DNA form, the CDR3 reads TGTGCCAGCAGCTTAGGGGCAGGGCTCACCGGGGAGCTGTTTTTT. Its protein product is CASSLGAGLTGELFF.

This sequence joins TRBV15 and TRBJ2-1; D remains ambiguous. The V end was cut by 0 bases, the J end by 9 bases, with 12 bases between. The CDR3 runs to 14 residues. CDR1 is LNHNV and CDR2 is YYDKDF in the germline V gene (reference sequence). The chain's CDR3 is CATSREAPSGEQFF. CDR3 bases: TGTGCCACCAGCAGAGAGGCCCCCTCGGGTGAGCAGTTCTTC.

Here the CDR3 DNA reads TGTGCCAGCAGCCTTGGACTAGCGTTTTTCGGGTCGGGCGGCACAGATACGCAGTATTTT. Translating it yields CASSLGLAFFGSGGTDTQYF. The chain is built from TRBV13 and TRBJ2-3; 9 nucleotides match TRBD2. This CDR3 has 20 residues. J was trimmed by 1 base and V by 5 bases; bases with no gene match: 19. CDR1 and CDR2 from the germline V gene are PRHDT and FYEKMQ (reference sequence).

The gene calls are TRBV11-3 and TRBJ1-1, with D possibly TRBD1 on 5 matching bases. The germline V and J ends were trimmed by 0 bases and 10 bases, with 21 bases remaining between them. Germline CDR1 is SGHNT and CDR2 is YENEEA. CDR3 length: 16 residues. The CDR3 sequence: CASSLDLVQRGRRAFF. For the CDR3, the DNA is TGTGCCAGCAGCTTAGATCTTGTCCAAAGGGGCCGACGAGCTTTCTTT. Full variable domain (rest looked up from reference TRBV11-3 and TRBJ1-1): EAGVVQSPRYKIIEKKQPVAFWCNPISGHNTLYWYLQNLGQGPELLIRYENEEAVDDSQLPKDRFSAERLKGVDSTLKIQPAELGDSAVYLCASSLDLVQRGRRAFFGQGTRLTVV.

The chain links TRBV9 to TRBJ1-1; no reliable D call. V dropped 5 bases and J dropped 0 bases, with 8 bases sitting between them. The CDR3 contains 13 residues. Germline V gene data show CDR1 as SGDLS and CDR2 as YYNGEE. CDR3: CASSQTVNTEAFF. The CDR3 DNA reads TGTGCCAGCAGTCAGACTGTGAACACTGAAGCTTTCTTT.

The V gene is TRBV3-1 (or the pseudogene TRBV3-2), the J gene TRBJ2-1; TRBD2 matches 8 bases. This CDR3 has 16 residues. After removal of 1 base from V and 9 bases from J, the junction contained 11 bases not matched to a gene. CDR1 LGHDT and CDR2 YNNKEL come from the germline V gene (reference sequence). CDR3 sequence reads: CASSQGQCREGREQFF. DNA for the CDR3: TGTGCCAGCAGCCAAGGTCAGTGTCGGGAGGGCCGTGAGCAGTTCTTC.

This clone came up a few times. The rearrangement links TRBV7-2 to TRBJ1-1, with TRBD1 matching over 8 bases. Germline V lookup: CDR1 SGHTA, CDR2 FQGNSA. This CDR3 has 15 amino acids. Trimming at V came to 4 bases and at J to 2 bases, leaving 6 bases not matched to a gene. The CDR3 region is CASSSYRGINTEAFF. The CDR3 region has the DNA TGTGCCAGCAGCTCATACAGGGGGATTAACACTGAAGCTTTCTTT.

A few counts support this clone. CDR3 sequence (DNA): TGCGCCAGCAGCCAAGATACCTATAATTCACCCCTCCACTTT. It translates to CASSQDTYNSPLHF. The genes are TRBV4-1 and TRBJ1-6, with D unclear. Germline CDR1 and CDR2: MGHRA and YSYEKL. Trimming pared 0 bases from V and 2 bases from J, leaving 2 bases between. The CDR3 has 14 residues.

This clone appeared once. The rearrangement joins TRBV30 to TRBJ2-5; 7 bases are shared with TRBD2. Germline-derived CDR1 and CDR2 are GTSNPN and SVGIG (reference sequence). Trimming at V came to 2 bases and at J to 7 bases, leaving 4 bases not matched to a gene. This CDR3 has 12 amino acids. The CDR3 region is CAWSTGGRTQYF. CDR3 DNA sequence: TGTGCCTGGAGTACGGGGGGTCGGACCCAGTACTTC.

The chain employs TRBV18 and TRBJ2-5, with 7 bases identical to TRBD2. The CDR3 extends over 16 amino acids. In germline, CDR1 is KGHSH, CDR2 LQKENI. The V and J ends lost 1 base and 1 base, in that order; junction bases with no gene match: 6. The CDR3 region is CASSPQRGGFQETQYF. CDR3 sequence (DNA): TGTGCCAGCTCACCACAAAGGGGAGGGTTCCAAGAGACCCAGTACTTC.